This TCR beta chain is from a study of T-cell memory formation after mild COVID-19. Germline V gives CDR1 SNHLY, CDR2 FYNNEI. The CDR3 length is 12 residues. The V and J ends lost 11 bases and 3 bases, in that order; junction bases with no gene match: 4. TCRdb redid the calling of the 5' RACE reads with MiXCR, one entry per CDR3 protein. The repertoire includes about 140,000 distinct CDR3 sequences, roughly 15% of them detected once, and about 14% sits in the top ten. The chain combines TRBV2 with TRBJ2-3, with 8 bases aligning to TRBD2. Sequences were obtained from PBMCs or a T cell subset sorted from them (not recorded which). The clonotype originates from an adult woman who had mild COVID-19 (a few samples of this study predate the infection). Cell type and time point are not known. The CDR3 loop reads CAGGLGTDTQYF. Written as DNA, the CDR3 is TGTGCCGGGGGACTAGGAACAGATACGCAGTATTTT. Complete variable domain (other parts from reference TRBV2 and TRBJ2-3): EPEVTQTPSHQVTQMGQEVILRCVPISNHLYFYWYRQILGQKVEFLVSFYNNEISEKSEIFDDQFSVERPDGSNFTLKIRSTKLEDSAMYFCAGGLGTDTQYFGPGTRLTVL.